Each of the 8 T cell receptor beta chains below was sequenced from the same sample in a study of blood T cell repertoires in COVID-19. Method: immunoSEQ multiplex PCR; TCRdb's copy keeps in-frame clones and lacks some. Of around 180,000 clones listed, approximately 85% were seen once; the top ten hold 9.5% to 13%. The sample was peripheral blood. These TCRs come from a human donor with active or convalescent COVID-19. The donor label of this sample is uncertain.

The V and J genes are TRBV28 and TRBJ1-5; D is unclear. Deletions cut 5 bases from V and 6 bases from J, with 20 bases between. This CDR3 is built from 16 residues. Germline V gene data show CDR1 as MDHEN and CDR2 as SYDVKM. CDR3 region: CASSERVHRQSQPQHF. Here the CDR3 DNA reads TGTGCCAGCAGTGAGCGGGTCCACCGGCAAAGTCAGCCCCAGCATTTT.

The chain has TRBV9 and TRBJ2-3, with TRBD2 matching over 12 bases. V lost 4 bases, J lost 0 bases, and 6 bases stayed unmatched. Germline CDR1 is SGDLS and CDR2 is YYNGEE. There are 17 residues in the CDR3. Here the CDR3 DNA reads TGTGCCAGCAGCAGAGGACTAGCGGGGACTAGCACAGATACGCAGTATTTT. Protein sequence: CASSRGLAGTSTDTQYF.

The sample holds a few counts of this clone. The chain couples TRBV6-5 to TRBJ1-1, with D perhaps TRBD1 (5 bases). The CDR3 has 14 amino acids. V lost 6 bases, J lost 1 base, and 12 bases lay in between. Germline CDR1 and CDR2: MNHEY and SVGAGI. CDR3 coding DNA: TGTGCCAGCAGCCCCTGGGGGGGGAACACTGAAGCTTTCTTT. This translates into CASSPWGGNTEAFF.

The CDR3 nucleotides are TGTGCCTGGAAGTTAAAGACAGGGATAATGAACACTGAAGCTTTCTTT. This codes for CAWKLKTGIMNTEAFF. The chain carries TRBV30 and TRBJ1-1; 7 nucleotides line up with TRBD1. The CDR3 contains 16 residues. Germline V CDR1 and CDR2: GTSNPN, SVGIG (reference sequence). Unmatched junction bases numbered 11, after V lost 4 bases and J lost 0 bases.

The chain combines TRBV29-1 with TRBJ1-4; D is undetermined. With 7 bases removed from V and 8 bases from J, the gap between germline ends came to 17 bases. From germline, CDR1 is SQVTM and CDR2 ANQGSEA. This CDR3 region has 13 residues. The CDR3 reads CSGSVGRVEKLFF. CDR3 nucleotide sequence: TGCAGCGGATCAGTTGGCCGGGTAGAAAAACTGTTTTTT.

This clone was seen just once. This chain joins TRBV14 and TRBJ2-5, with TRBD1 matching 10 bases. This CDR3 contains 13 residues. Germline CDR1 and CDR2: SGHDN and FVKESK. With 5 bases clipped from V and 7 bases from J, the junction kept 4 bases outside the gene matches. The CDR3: CASSDGQGGTQYF. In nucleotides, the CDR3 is TGTGCCAGCAGCGACGGACAGGGGGGGACCCAGTACTTC. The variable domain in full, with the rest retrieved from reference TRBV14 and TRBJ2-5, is EAGVTQFPSHSVIEKGQTVTLRCDPISGHDNLYWYRRVMGKEIKFLLHFVKESKQDESGMPNNRFLAERTGGTYSTLKVQPAELEDSGVYFCASSDGQGGTQYFGPGTRLLVL.

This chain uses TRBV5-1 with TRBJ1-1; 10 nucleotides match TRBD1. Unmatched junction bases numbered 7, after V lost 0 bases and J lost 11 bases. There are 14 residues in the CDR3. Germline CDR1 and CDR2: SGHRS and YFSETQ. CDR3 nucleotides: TGCGCCAGCAGCTTGGGGACAGGGGGGAAGCAGGCTTTCTTT. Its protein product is CASSLGTGGKQAFF.

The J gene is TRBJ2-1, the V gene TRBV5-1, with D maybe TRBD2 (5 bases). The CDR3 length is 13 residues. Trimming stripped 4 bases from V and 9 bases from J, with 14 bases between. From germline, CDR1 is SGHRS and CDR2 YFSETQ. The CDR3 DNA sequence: TGCGCCAGCAGCCAGGACGGGAAGGGTGAGCAGTTCTTC. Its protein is CASSQDGKGEQFF.